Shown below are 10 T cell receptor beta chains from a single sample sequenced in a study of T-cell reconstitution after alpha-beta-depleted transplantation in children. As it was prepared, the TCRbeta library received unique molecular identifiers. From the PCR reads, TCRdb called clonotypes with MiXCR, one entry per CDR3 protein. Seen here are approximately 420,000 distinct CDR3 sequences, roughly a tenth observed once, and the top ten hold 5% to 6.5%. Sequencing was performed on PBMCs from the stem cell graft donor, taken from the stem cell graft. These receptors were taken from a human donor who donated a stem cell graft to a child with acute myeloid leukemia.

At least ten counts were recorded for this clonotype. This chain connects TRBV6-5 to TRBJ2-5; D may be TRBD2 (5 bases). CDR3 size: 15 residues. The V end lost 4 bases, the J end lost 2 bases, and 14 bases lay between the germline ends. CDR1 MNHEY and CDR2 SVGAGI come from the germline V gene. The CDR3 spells CASSSWTRMQETQYF. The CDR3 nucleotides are TGTGCCAGCAGTTCTTGGACTCGGATGCAAGAGACCCAGTACTTC.

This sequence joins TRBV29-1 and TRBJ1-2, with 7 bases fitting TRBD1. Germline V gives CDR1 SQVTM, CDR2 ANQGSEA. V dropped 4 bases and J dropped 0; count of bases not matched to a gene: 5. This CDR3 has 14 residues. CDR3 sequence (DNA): TGCAGCGTTGTAGAACAGGGGCCTAACTATGGCTACACCTTC. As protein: CSVVEQGPNYGYTF.

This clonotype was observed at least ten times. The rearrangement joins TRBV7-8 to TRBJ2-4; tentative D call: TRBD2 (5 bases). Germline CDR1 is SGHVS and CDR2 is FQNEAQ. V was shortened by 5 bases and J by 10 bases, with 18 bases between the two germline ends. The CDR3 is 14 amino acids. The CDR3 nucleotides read TGTGCCAGCAGCCCCCCGGGGTCGGTTAGGATTCAGTACTTC. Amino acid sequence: CASSPPGSVRIQYF.

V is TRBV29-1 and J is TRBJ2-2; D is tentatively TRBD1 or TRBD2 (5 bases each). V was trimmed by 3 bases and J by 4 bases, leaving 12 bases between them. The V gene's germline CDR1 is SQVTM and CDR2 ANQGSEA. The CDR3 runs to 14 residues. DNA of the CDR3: TGCAGCGTTGATGGGGGTGGTCGCACCGGGGAGCTGTTTTTT. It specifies CSVDGGGRTGELFF.

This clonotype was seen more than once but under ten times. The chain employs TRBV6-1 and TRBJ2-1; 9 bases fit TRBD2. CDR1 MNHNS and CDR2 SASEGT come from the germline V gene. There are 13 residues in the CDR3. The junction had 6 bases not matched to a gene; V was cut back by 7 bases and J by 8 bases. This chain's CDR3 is CASKISGRDEQFF. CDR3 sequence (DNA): TGTGCCAGCAAAATTAGCGGGAGAGATGAGCAGTTCTTC.

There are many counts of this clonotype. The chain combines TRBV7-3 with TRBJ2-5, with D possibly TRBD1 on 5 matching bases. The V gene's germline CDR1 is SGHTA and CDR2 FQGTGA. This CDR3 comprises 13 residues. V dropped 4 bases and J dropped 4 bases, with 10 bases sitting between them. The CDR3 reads CASSSTVLETQYF. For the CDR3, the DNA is TGTGCCAGCAGCTCGACAGTGTTAGAGACCCAGTACTTC.

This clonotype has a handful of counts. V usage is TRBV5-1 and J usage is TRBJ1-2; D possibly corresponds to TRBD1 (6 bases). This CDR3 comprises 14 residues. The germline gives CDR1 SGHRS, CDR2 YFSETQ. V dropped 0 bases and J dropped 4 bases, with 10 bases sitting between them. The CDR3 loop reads CASSLVGTTYGYTF. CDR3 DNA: TGCGCCAGCAGCTTGGTTGGGACAACCTATGGCTACACCTTC.

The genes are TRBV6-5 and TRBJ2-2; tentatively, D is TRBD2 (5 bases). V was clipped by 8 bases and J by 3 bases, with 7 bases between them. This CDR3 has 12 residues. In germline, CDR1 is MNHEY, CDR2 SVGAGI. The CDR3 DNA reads TGTGCCAGCGCGCGGGACACCGGGGAGCTGTTTTTT. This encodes CASARDTGELFF.

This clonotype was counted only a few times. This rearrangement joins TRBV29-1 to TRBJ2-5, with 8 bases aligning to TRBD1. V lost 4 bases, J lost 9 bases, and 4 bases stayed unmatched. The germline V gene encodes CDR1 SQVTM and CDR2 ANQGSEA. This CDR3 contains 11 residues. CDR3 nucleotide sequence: TGCAGCGTTGTGCAGGGGGCGTCCCAGTACTTC. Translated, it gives CSVVQGASQYF. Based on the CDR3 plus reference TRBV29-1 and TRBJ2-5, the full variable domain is SAVISQKPSRDICQRGTSLTIQCQVDSQVTMMFWYRQQPGQSLTLIATANQGSEATYESGFVIDKFPISRPNLTFSTLTVSNMSPEDSSIYLCSVVQGASQYFGPGTRLLVL.

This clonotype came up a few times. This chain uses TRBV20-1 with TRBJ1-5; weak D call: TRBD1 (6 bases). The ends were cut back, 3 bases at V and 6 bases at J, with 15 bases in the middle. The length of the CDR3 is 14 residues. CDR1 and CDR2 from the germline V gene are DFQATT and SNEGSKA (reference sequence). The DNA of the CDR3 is TGCAGTGCTAGCTACAGACAGGCGGGTCAGCCCCAGCATTTT. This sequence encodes CSASYRQAGQPQHF.